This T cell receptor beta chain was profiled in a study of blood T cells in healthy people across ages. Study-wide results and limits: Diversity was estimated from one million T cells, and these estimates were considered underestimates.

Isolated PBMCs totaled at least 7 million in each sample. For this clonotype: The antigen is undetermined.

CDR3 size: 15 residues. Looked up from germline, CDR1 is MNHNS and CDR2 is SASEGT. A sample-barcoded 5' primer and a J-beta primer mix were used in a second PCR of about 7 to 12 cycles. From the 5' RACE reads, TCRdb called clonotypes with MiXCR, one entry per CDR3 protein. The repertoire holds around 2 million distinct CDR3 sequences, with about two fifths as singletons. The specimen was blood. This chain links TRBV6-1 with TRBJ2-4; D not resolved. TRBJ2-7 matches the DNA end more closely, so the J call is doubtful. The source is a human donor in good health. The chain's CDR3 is CASSERPDLSYEQYF. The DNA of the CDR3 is TGTGCCAGCAGTGAACGTCCAGACCTCTCCTACGAGCAGTACTTC.